One sample yielded the 18 T cell receptor beta chains listed below, sequenced in a study of siplizumab effects on memory and regulatory T cells. Assay: immunoSEQ multiplex PCR; the TCRdb copy retains only in-frame clones and omits some. The data show under 150,000 clones, around 94% seen once. The sequenced sample consisted of non-Treg CD4+ T cells sorted from blood. These receptors all stem from a human donor in good health.

The rearrangement links TRBV7-8 to TRBJ1-5, with 11 bases matching TRBD1. J lost 2 bases, V lost 5 bases, and 8 bases had no gene match. The CDR3 is 17 amino acids. The germline CDR1 and CDR2 sequences are SGHVS and FQNEAQ. This CDR3 reads CASSLRDRGVGNQPQHF. The CDR3 DNA is TGTGCCAGCAGCCTCCGGGACAGGGGGGTCGGCAATCAGCCCCAGCATTTT.

This chain links TRBV9 with TRBJ2-1; 12 bases map to TRBD2. The CDR3 sequence is 19 residues long. CDR1 is SGDLS, CDR2 YYNGEE, per germline. V shed 0 bases, J shed 0 bases, and the junction held 7 bases outside the gene matches. The CDR3, as DNA: TGTGCCAGCAGCGTAGGACTAGCGGGAGCTCAGAGCTCCTACAATGAGCAGTTCTTC. Encoded protein: CASSVGLAGAQSSYNEQFF.

This chain uses TRBV9 with TRBJ1-3; D perhaps matches TRBD1 (5 bases). The V gene's germline CDR1 is SGDLS and CDR2 YYNGEE. The V end was cut by 4 bases, the J end by 4 bases, with 18 bases between. The CDR3 totals 16 residues. In DNA, the CDR3 is TGTGCCAGCAGCCCTGCCTGGGGGGAATCGGGAAACACCATATATTTT. Translated: CASSPAWGESGNTIYF.

The V and J genes are TRBV9 and TRBJ2-5, with 11 bases that match TRBD2. Germline V CDR1 and CDR2: SGDLS, YYNGEE. The CDR3 extends over 15 amino acids. The V and J ends lost 2 bases and 3 bases, in that order; junction bases with no gene match: 3. CDR3 residues: CASSVVSGREETQYF. The CDR3 nucleotides read TGTGCCAGCAGCGTCGTTAGCGGGAGGGAAGAGACCCAGTACTTC. The variable domain in full, with the rest retrieved from reference TRBV9 and TRBJ2-5, is DSGVTQTPKHLITATGQRVTLRCSPRSGDLSVYWYQQSLDQGLQFLIQYYNGEERAKGNILERFSAQQFPDLHSELNLSSLELGDSALYFCASSVVSGREETQYFGPGTRLLVL.

The genes are TRBV18 and TRBJ2-2, with 7 positions matching TRBD2. Germline CDR1 and CDR2: KGHSH and LQKENI. CDR3 length: 16 residues. V trimming: 0 bases; J trimming: 3 bases; junction bases outside the gene matches: 4. CDR3 sequence (DNA): TGTGCCAGCTCACCACCTGTGGGGAGGGACACCGGGGAGCTGTTTTTT. This gives the protein CASSPPVGRDTGELFF.

The V and J genes are TRBV4-1 and TRBJ2-3; D remains ambiguous. Trimming took 2 bases from V and 6 from J, leaving 6 bases between them. CDR1 and CDR2 (germline): MGHRA, YSYEKL. The CDR3 runs to 12 residues. The CDR3 region is CASSQTLDTQYF. CDR3 DNA: TGCGCCAGCAGCCAAACACTCGATACGCAGTATTTT.

About this clone itself: Within the sample, other DNA sequences also encode this same CDR3. The chain has TRBV6-5 and TRBJ2-7; D assignment may be TRBD1 or TRBD2 (6 bases each). Germline values: CDR1 MNHEY, CDR2 SVGAGI. Between the trimmed V and J ends, which lost 5 bases and 5 bases, there was a span of 7 bases. CDR3 length: 11 residues. CDR3 coding DNA: TGTGCCAGCAGTAGGGGGGACGAGCAGTACTTC. Amino acid sequence: CASSRGDEQYF.

This chain connects TRBV30 to TRBJ1-3; D call uncertain. Germline V gene lookup returns CDR1 GTSNPN and CDR2 SVGIG (reference sequence). Trimming removed 3 bases from V and 8 bases from J, with 8 bases in between. The CDR3 spans 11 residues. CDR3 coding DNA: TGTGCCTGGAGACCCATACACACCATATATTTT. Translation: CAWRPIHTIYF.

This rearrangement joins TRBV7-8 to TRBJ2-5, with 13 bases that match TRBD2. V dropped 5 bases and J dropped 5; count of bases not matched to a gene: 8. The CDR3 spans 16 residues. Germline V gene sequence: CDR1 SGHVS, CDR2 FQNEAQ. CDR3 amino acids: CASSPRTSGSQETQYF. The CDR3 region has the DNA TGTGCCAGCAGCCCGAGGACTAGCGGGAGCCAGGAGACCCAGTACTTC.

This rearrangement joins TRBV7-2 to TRBJ2-3; tentatively, D is TRBD2 (5 bases). CDR1 SGHTA and CDR2 FQGNSA come from the germline V gene. Trimming stripped 2 bases from V and 5 bases from J, with 14 bases between. The CDR3 length is 15 residues. The CDR3 protein is CASSLSGNKGDTQYF. The CDR3 DNA is TGTGCCAGCAGCTTAAGCGGAAACAAGGGAGATACGCAGTATTTT. Based on the CDR3 plus reference TRBV7-2 and TRBJ2-3, the full variable domain is GAGVSQSPSNKVTEKGKDVELRCDPISGHTALYWYRQSLGQGLEFLIYFQGNSAPDKSGLPSDRFSAERTGGSVSTLTIQRTQQEDSAVYLCASSLSGNKGDTQYFGPGTRLTVL.

The V and J genes are TRBV5-1 and TRBJ2-7; D may be TRBD2 (6 bases). The germline gives CDR1 SGHRS, CDR2 YFSETQ. CDR3 length: 15 residues. The V end was cut by 0 bases, the J end by 3 bases, with 13 bases between. CDR3: CASSLGGGTNYEQYF. In DNA form, the CDR3 reads TGCGCCAGCAGCTTGGGGGGCGGGACGAACTACGAGCAGTACTTC.

This clone has a handful of counts. This sequence joins TRBV18 and TRBJ2-2, with D possibly TRBD1 on 5 matching bases. The V gene's germline CDR1 is KGHSH and CDR2 LQKENI. The CDR3 has 13 residues. V was cut by 3 bases and J by 5 bases, with 7 bases left in between. The CDR3 loop reads CASSPGRTGELFF. In DNA, the CDR3 is TGTGCCAGCTCACCGGGGCGGACCGGGGAGCTGTTTTTT. Variable domain in full (rest from reference TRBV18 and TRBJ2-2): NAGVMQNPRHLVRRRGQEARLRCSPMKGHSHVYWYRQLPEEGLKFMVYLQKENIIDESGMPKERFSAEFPKEGPSILRIQQVVRGDSAAYFCASSPGRTGELFFGEGSRLTVL.

The chain employs TRBV19 and TRBJ1-5, with D possibly TRBD1 on 5 matching bases. The CDR3 contains 14 residues. The V gene lost 6 bases and the J gene lost 4 bases, with 13 bases spanning the gap. Germline V gene lookup returns CDR1 LNHDA and CDR2 SQIVND (reference sequence). CDR3 DNA sequence: TGTGCCAGTAGGGGACGGGTCCTTAATCAGCCCCAGCATTTT. Translating it yields CASRGRVLNQPQHF.

The chain joins TRBV5-6 to TRBJ2-7; 8 nucleotides line up with TRBD1. CDR1 is SGHDT and CDR2 is YYEEEE in the germline V gene. V lost 2 bases and J lost 5; bases outside the gene matches: 9. The CDR3 has 15 residues. The CDR3 loop is CASSFLDRDPHEQYF. The CDR3 DNA is TGTGCCAGCAGCTTCTTGGACAGGGACCCCCACGAGCAGTACTTC. The variable domain in full, with the rest retrieved from reference TRBV5-6 and TRBJ2-7, is DAGVTQSPTHLIKTRGQQVTLRCSPKSGHDTVSWYQQALGQGPQFIFQYYEEEERQRGNFPDRFSGHQFPNYSSELNVNALLLGDSALYLCASSFLDRDPHEQYFGPGTRLTVT.

The V call is TRBV29-1, the J call TRBJ1-1; no clear D gene. Germline CDR1 is SQVTM and CDR2 is ANQGSEA. The length of the CDR3 is 14 residues. The ends were cut back, 6 bases at V and 2 bases at J, with 16 bases in the middle. Here the CDR3 reads CSVVLRLTNTEAFF. Here the CDR3 DNA reads TGCAGCGTCGTTCTCCGGCTAACCAACACTGAAGCTTTCTTT.

This clone was seen a single time. This rearrangement joins TRBV11-3 to TRBJ1-1, with D hard to call. The CDR3 length is 14 residues. Germline V lookup: CDR1 SGHNT, CDR2 YENEEA. V was pared by 3 bases and J by 3 bases, with 11 bases between. CDR3 protein: CASSLREGDTEAFF. The CDR3 region has the DNA TGTGCCAGCAGCTTGAGGGAGGGTGACACTGAAGCTTTCTTT.

The chain couples TRBV10-2 to TRBJ2-1; 10 bases are shared with TRBD2. This CDR3 spans 14 amino acids. Germline V gene sequence: CDR1 WSHSY, CDR2 SAAADI. V was pared by 2 bases and J by 6 bases, with 1 base of the junction left unmatched. The CDR3 DNA is TGCGCCAGCAGTGAGCCTAGCGGGAGCAATGAGCAGTTCTTC. This gives the protein CASSEPSGSNEQFF.

The chain carries TRBV6-1 and TRBJ2-6; D might be TRBD1 or TRBD2, each matching 5 bases. This CDR3 region has 14 residues. The V gene lost 7 bases and the J gene lost 3 bases, with 10 bases spanning the gap. Per germline, CDR1 MNHNS and CDR2 SASEGT. Here the CDR3 DNA reads TGTGCCAGCATTCGAGGGGTTGGGGCCAACGTCCTGACTTTC. Amino acid sequence: CASIRGVGANVLTF.